These 19 T cell receptor beta chains originate from one sample sequenced in a study of T-cell reconstitution after alpha-beta-depleted transplantation in children (dated by TCRdb to about 2016). The library came from PCR. This sample was sequenced with an Illumina HiSeq 2500. TCR libraries were prepared with molecular barcoding, using unique molecular identifiers to normalize TCRbeta repertoire quantification. TCRdb reran the public reads through fastp at Q25 and MiXCR, keeping productive beta chains. A single entry per CDR3 protein holds the most common genes and DNA from its merged rows. In all, the sample holds 500,000 to 750,000 distinct CDR3 sequences, and 10% to 15% of those were seen once. The ten biggest clones cover about 2% of the sample. In the paper's terms, the treatment or condition label means: allogeneic hematopoietic cell transplantation with graft depleted of TCRalphabeta T cells and CD19 B cells.

This sample comprised PBMCs, mostly from graft donor cells, obtained 360 days after TCRalphabeta/CD19-depleted stem cell transplant. The receptors originated from a male patient between 10 and 17 years old who had a stem cell transplant for acute myeloid leukemia, so the T cells may come from the graft donor.

In its sample, this clonotype was seen a few times. The V call is TRBV30, the J call TRBJ2-6, with D unclear. The length of the CDR3 is 16 residues. V was shortened by 0 bases and J by 1 base, with 10 bases between the two germline ends. Germline assignment: CDR1 GTSNPN and CDR2 SVGIG (reference sequence). The CDR3 sequence is CAWSVVRPSGANVLTF. DNA of the CDR3: TGTGCCTGGAGTGTAGTGCGGCCGTCTGGGGCCAACGTCCTGACTTTC.

This clonotype has more than one count but fewer than ten. This chain uses TRBV15 with TRBJ2-6; D is unclear. The CDR3 runs to 17 residues. Deletions cut 2 bases from V and 0 bases from J, with 11 bases between. CDR1 is LNHNV, CDR2 YYDKDF, per germline (reference sequence). The CDR3 DNA reads as TGTGCCACCAGCAGACCCGATTTGCACTCTGGGGCCAACGTCCTGACTTTC. This encodes CATSRPDLHSGANVLTF.

The chain links TRBV6-4 to TRBJ2-1, with 10 bases aligning to TRBD2. The CDR3 has 14 amino acids. The V gene end was trimmed by 5 bases and the J gene end by 9 bases; junction bases not matched to a gene: 7. The germline CDR1 and CDR2 sequences are MRHNA and SNTAGT. This chain's CDR3 is CASSPSGSWGEQFF. CDR3 DNA: TGTGCCAGCAGTCCTAGCGGGAGTTGGGGTGAGCAGTTCTTC.

The rearrangement uses TRBV4-3 and TRBJ2-7, with 7 bases that match TRBD1. Looked up from germline, CDR1 is LGHNA and CDR2 is YSLEER. CDR3 length equals 15 residues. Trimming cost V 0 bases and J 4 bases; bases outside gene matches: 6. CDR3 nucleotides: TGCGCCAGCAGCCAAGATAAGGGACAGTTATACGAGCAGTACTTC. This translates into CASSQDKGQLYEQYF.

The V gene is TRBV10-3, the J gene TRBJ2-3; D possibly uses TRBD1 or TRBD2 (6 bases each). Germline CDR1 and CDR2: ENHRY and SYGVKD. The CDR3 loop spans 16 amino acids. The V gene lost 2 bases and the J gene lost 6 bases, with 18 bases spanning the gap. CDR3 sequence reads: CAISEPEGGRRDTQYF. CDR3 nucleotide sequence: TGTGCCATCAGTGAGCCCGAGGGGGGCAGAAGGGATACGCAGTATTTT.

This clonotype was seen only a few times. The DNA for the CDR3 is TGCAGTGCTACTAGCGGGAGGGCCACCGAGCAGTACTTC. Translating gives CSATSGRATEQYF. V usage is TRBV20-1 and J usage is TRBJ2-7, with TRBD2 matching over 12 bases. With 4 bases clipped from V and 6 bases from J, the junction kept 4 bases outside the gene matches. The CDR3 is 13 amino acids. The germline V gene has CDR1 DFQATT and CDR2 SNEGSKA (reference sequence).

The chain couples TRBV4-3 to TRBJ1-3; possible D gene TRBD1, 5 bases. This CDR3 is 17 amino acids long. Germline CDR1 LGHNA, CDR2 YSLEER. Trimming removed 4 bases at V and 0 bases at J, with 16 bases between. The CDR3 coding sequence is TGCGCCAGCAGCCTTGATCCGGGACTCTCCTCTGGAAACACCATATATTTT. Encoded protein: CASSLDPGLSSGNTIYF.

The chain employs TRBV28 and TRBJ2-7; 11 positions agree with TRBD1. The germline V gene has CDR1 MDHEN and CDR2 SYDVKM. After removal of 1 base from V and 6 bases from J, the junction contained 8 bases not matched to a gene. CDR3 size: 16 residues. The CDR3 nucleotides are TGTGCCAGCAGTTTATCCGCCGGGACAGGGGGTAGCGAGCAGTACTTC. It codes for CASSLSAGTGGSEQYF.

The V call is TRBV7-3, the J call TRBJ2-1; D perhaps matches TRBD2 (6 bases). The germline V gene encodes CDR1 SGHTA and CDR2 FQGTGA. V lost 3 bases, J lost 1 base, and 13 bases lay in between. The CDR3 is 16 residues long. CDR3 region: CASSLGGGLSYNEQFF. CDR3 in DNA: TGTGCCAGCAGCTTGGGCGGAGGGCTTTCCTACAATGAGCAGTTCTTC.

This clonotype was recorded a few times. The rearrangement joins TRBV7-9 to TRBJ2-7; unclear D gene. Germline CDR1 reads SEHNR; CDR2 reads FQNEAQ (reference sequence). This CDR3 contains 13 residues. The V and J ends lost 1 base and 6 bases respectively, with 10 bases between them. CDR3 coding DNA: TGTGCCAGCAGCTTAGGACGAGGCGGCGAGCAGTACTTC. Its protein product is CASSLGRGGEQYF.

Ten or more counts support this clonotype. This sequence joins TRBV25-1 and TRBJ2-7; no reliable D call. Germline assignment: CDR1 MGHDK and CDR2 SYGVNS. V lost 3 bases and J lost 1, with 4 bases in between. The CDR3 extends over 12 amino acids. The CDR3 here is CASSELSYEQYF. The CDR3 DNA reads TGTGCCAGCAGTGAGTTGTCCTACGAGCAGTACTTC.

This clonotype was recorded a few times. The chain has TRBV6-2 or TRBV6-3 and TRBJ2-3, with D hard to call. The CDR3 runs 14 residues. CDR1 is MNHEY, CDR2 SVGEGT, per germline. V was trimmed by 0 bases and J by 2 bases, leaving 6 bases between them. CDR3 amino acids: CASSYSRITDTQYF. Here the CDR3 DNA reads TGTGCCAGCAGTTACTCCAGAATCACAGATACGCAGTATTTT.

This chain connects TRBV20-1 to TRBJ2-5, with TRBD2 as a possible D gene (6 bases). Trimming removed 3 bases at V and 5 bases at J, with 13 bases between. The germline V gene encodes CDR1 DFQATT and CDR2 SNEGSKA (reference sequence). The CDR3 consists of 13 residues. In DNA form, the CDR3 reads TGCAGTGCTAGTGCTGGGGGGACGGAGACCCAGTACTTC. It specifies CSASAGGTETQYF.

This chain connects TRBV7-2 to TRBJ2-5; no firm D call. The germline V gene has CDR1 SGHTA and CDR2 FQGNSA. The CDR3 consists of 15 residues. The V and J ends lost 2 bases and 4 bases respectively, with 14 bases between them. Written as DNA, the CDR3 is TGTGCCAGCAGCTTAATTCTCAAAGAGGCAGAGACCCAGTACTTC. Translated: CASSLILKEAETQYF.

The chain has TRBV20-1 and TRBJ1-1; D gene unclear. Germline assignment: CDR1 DFQATT and CDR2 SNEGSKA (reference sequence). With 6 bases removed from V and 4 bases from J, the gap between germline ends came to 15 bases. The CDR3 has 13 amino acids. The CDR3 sequence is CSARGDFFTEAFF. CDR3 coding DNA: TGCAGTGCCCGAGGCGATTTCTTCACTGAAGCTTTCTTT.

This clonotype was detected a few times. This chain connects TRBV11-2 to TRBJ1-5; D gene uncertain. This CDR3 has 19 amino acids. In germline, CDR1 is SGHAT, CDR2 FQNNGV. Deletions cut 7 bases from V and 6 bases from J, with 31 bases between. CDR3 protein: CASTSSELGGPRRRQPQHF. The CDR3 DNA is TGTGCCAGCACCTCGTCGGAGTTGGGAGGCCCTAGGAGGCGTCAGCCCCAGCATTTT. Supplemented by reference TRBV11-2 and TRBJ1-5, the full variable domain reads EAGVAQSPRYKIIEKRQSVAFWCNPISGHATLYWYQQILGQGPKLLIQFQNNGVVDDSQLPKDRFSAERLKGVDSTLKIQPAKLEDSAVYLCASTSSELGGPRRRQPQHFGDGTRLSIL.

CDR3 nucleotide sequence: TGTGCCAGCAGCTTAGCGAGACGGCACGAGCAGTACTTC. This sequence encodes CASSLARRHEQYF. V gene TRBV7-2 combines with J gene TRBJ2-7; D remains unclear. The germline V gene has CDR1 SGHTA and CDR2 FQGNSA. The CDR3 has 13 amino acids. Trimming shortened V by 0 bases and J by 5 bases, and 8 bases separated the two germline ends.

This clonotype was found many times. The gene calls are TRBV5-1 and TRBJ2-7; 8 nucleotides agree with TRBD2. The CDR3 has 15 residues. From germline, CDR1 is SGHRS and CDR2 YFSETQ. The V gene end was trimmed by 0 bases and the J gene end by 4 bases; junction bases not matched to a gene: 6. The CDR3 reads CASSLVAGGRYEQYF. In DNA, the CDR3 is TGCGCCAGCAGCTTGGTGGCGGGAGGAAGGTACGAGCAGTACTTC.

This chain links TRBV7-6 with TRBJ2-7; 15 bases are shared with TRBD2. V gave up 1 base and J gave up 7 bases; unmatched junction bases: 5. This CDR3 is built from 16 residues. Germline assignment: CDR1 SGHVS and CDR2 FNYEAQ. The CDR3: CASSLGWGLAGGEQYF. The CDR3 region has the DNA TGTGCCAGCAGCTTAGGGTGGGGACTAGCGGGAGGTGAGCAGTACTTC.